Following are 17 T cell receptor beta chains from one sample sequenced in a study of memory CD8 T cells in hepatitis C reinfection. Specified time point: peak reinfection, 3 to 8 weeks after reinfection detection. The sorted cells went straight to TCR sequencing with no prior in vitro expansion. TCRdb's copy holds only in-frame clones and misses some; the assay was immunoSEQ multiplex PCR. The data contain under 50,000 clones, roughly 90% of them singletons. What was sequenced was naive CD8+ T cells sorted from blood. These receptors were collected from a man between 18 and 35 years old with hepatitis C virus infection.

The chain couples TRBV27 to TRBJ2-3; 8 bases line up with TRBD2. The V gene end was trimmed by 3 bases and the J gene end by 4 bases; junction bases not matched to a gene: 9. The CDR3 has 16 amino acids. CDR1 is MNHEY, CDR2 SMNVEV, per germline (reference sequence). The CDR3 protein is CASSFQVGRAADTQYF. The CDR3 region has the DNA TGTGCCAGCAGTTTCCAGGTCGGGAGGGCGGCAGATACGCAGTATTTT.

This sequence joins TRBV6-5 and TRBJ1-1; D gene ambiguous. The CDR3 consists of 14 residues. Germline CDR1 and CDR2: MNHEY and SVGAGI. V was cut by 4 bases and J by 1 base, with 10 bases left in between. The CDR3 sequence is CASSSAGENTEAFF. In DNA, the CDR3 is TGTGCCAGCAGTTCGGCCGGGGAGAACACTGAAGCTTTCTTT.

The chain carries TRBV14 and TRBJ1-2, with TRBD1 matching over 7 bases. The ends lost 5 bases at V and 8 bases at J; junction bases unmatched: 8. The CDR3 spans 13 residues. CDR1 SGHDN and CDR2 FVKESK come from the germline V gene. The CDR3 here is CASSNRQGSGYTF. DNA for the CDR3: TGTGCCAGCAGCAACCGACAGGGTAGCGGCTACACCTTC. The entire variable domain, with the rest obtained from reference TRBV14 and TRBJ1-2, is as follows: EAGVTQFPSHSVIEKGQTVTLRCDPISGHDNLYWYRRVMGKEIKFLLHFVKESKQDESGMPNNRFLAERTGGTYSTLKVQPAELEDSGVYFCASSNRQGSGYTFGSGTRLTVV.

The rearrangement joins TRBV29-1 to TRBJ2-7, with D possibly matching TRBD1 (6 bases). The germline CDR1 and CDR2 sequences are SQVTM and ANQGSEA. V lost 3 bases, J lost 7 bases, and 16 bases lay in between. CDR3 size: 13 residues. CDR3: CSVEGIGGKEQYF. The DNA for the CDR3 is TGCAGCGTTGAGGGTATAGGGGGAAAGGAGCAGTACTTC.

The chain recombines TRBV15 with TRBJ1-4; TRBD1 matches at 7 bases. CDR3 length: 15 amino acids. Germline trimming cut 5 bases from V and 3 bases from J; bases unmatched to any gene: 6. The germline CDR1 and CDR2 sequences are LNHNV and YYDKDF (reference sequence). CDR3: CATSGRGVANEKLFF. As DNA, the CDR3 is TGTGCCACCAGCGGCAGGGGGGTAGCTAATGAAAAACTGTTTTTT.

Written as DNA, the CDR3 is TGTGCCAGCAGCTTAGAACAGGGGTCCTACGAGCAGTACGTC. This sequence encodes CASSLEQGSYEQYV. The V and J genes are TRBV11-2 and TRBJ2-7; TRBD1 aligns across 7 bases. CDR1 SGHAT and CDR2 FQNNGV come from the germline V gene. V shed 0 bases, J shed 1 base, and the junction held 0 bases outside the gene matches. CDR3 length equals 14 residues.

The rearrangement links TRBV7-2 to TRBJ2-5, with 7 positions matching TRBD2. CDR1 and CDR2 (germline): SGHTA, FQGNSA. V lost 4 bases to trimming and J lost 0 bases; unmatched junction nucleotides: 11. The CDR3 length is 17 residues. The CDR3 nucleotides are TGTGCCAGCAGCTCGATTTTGGGGGGGGGAAACCAAGAGACCCAGTACTTC. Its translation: CASSSILGGGNQETQYF.

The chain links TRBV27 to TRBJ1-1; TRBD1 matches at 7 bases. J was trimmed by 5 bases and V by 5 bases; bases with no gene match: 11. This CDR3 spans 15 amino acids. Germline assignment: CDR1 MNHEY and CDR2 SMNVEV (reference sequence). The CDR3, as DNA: TGTGCCAGCAGTGCCCGAGGGGGCGCGGGGACTGAAGCTTTCTTT. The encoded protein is CASSARGGAGTEAFF.

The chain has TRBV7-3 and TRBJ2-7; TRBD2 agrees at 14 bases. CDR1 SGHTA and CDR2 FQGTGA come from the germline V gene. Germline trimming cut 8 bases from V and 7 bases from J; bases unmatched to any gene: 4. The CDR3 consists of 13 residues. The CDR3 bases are TGTGCCAGCTCGACTAGCGGGAGGGGTGAGCAGTACTTC. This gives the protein CASSTSGRGEQYF.

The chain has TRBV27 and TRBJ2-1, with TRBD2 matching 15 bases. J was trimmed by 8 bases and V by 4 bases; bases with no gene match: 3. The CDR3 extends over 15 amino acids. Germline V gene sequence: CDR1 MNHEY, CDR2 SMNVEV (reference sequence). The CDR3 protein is CASSSGLAGGHEQFF. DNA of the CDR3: TGTGCCAGCAGTTCGGGACTAGCGGGGGGCCATGAGCAGTTCTTC.

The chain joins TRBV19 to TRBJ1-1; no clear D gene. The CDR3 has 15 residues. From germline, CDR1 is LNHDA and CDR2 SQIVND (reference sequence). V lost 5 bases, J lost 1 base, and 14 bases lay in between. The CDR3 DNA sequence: TGTGCCAGTAGTTTCCCACCGACGGGGAACACTGAAGCTTTCTTT. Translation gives CASSFPPTGNTEAFF.

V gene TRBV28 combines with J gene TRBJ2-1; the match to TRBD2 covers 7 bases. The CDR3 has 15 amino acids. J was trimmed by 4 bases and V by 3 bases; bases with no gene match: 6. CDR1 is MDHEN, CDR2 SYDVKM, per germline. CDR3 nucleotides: TGTGCCAGCAGTTTTGGGGGGAGGGCTTACAATGAGCAGTTCTTC. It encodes CASSFGGRAYNEQFF.

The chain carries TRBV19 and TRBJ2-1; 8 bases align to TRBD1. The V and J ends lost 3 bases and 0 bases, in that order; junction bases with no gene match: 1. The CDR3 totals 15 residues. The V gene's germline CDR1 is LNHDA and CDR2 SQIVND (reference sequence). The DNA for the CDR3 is TGTGCCAGTAGTATCACAGGGGGCTCCTACAATGAGCAGTTCTTC. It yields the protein CASSITGGSYNEQFF.

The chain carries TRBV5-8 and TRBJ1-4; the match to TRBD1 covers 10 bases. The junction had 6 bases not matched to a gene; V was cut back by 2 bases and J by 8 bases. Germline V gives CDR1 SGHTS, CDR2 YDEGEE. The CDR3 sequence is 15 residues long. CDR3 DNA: TGTGCCAGCAGCTTAATCGACAGGGGGCACGAAAAACTGTTTTTT. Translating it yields CASSLIDRGHEKLFF.

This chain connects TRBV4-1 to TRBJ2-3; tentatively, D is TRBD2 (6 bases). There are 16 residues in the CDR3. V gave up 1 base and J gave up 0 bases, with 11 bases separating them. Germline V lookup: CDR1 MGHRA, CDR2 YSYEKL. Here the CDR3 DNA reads TGCGCCAGCAGCCAAGTTCCAGGGACTAGCACAGATACGCAGTATTTT. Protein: CASSQVPGTSTDTQYF.

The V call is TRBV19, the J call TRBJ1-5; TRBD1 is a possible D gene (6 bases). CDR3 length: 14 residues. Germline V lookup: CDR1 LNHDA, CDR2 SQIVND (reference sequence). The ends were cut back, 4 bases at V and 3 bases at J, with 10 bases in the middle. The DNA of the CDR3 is TGTGCCAGTAGTACCGGACAGTTCAATCAGCCCCAGCATTTT. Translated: CASSTGQFNQPQHF. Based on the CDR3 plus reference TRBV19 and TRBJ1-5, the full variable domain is DGGITQSPKYLFRKEGQNVTLSCEQNLNHDAMYWYRQDPGQGLRLIYYSQIVNDFQKGDIAEGYSVSREKKESFPLTVTSAQKNPTAFYLCASSTGQFNQPQHFGDGTRLSIL.

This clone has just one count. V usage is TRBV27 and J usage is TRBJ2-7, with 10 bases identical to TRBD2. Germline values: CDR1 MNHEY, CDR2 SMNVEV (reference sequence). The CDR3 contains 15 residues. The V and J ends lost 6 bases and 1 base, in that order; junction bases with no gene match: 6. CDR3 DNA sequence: TGTGCCAGCAGCCTGACACTAGCGGGATCCTACGAGCAGTACTTC. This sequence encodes CASSLTLAGSYEQYF.